Below, one TCR beta chain is given with its context. Here immunoSEQ multiplex PCR was the method, and the copy in TCRdb shows in-frame clones only, minus some. Of roughly 40,000 clones detected, roughly 90% appear once; the ten largest clones hold 10% to 15%. The sample comes from a study of T cell changes during pregnancy in multiple sclerosis. J lost 4 bases, V lost 7 bases, and 10 bases had no gene match. Germline-derived CDR1 and CDR2 are MNHNS and SASEGT. The CDR3 has 15 amino acids. This sample comprised CD8+ T cells from peripheral blood mononuclear cells, obtained in the first trimester of pregnancy. V and J are TRBV6-1 and TRBJ1-5; 7 bases match TRBD1. This TCR was recovered from a female donor with multiple sclerosis, enrolled in a pregnancy study. The CDR3 loop reads CASKEEGGANQPQHF. The CDR3 nucleotides are TGTGCCAGCAAGGAGGAAGGGGGCGCTAATCAGCCCCAGCATTTT.